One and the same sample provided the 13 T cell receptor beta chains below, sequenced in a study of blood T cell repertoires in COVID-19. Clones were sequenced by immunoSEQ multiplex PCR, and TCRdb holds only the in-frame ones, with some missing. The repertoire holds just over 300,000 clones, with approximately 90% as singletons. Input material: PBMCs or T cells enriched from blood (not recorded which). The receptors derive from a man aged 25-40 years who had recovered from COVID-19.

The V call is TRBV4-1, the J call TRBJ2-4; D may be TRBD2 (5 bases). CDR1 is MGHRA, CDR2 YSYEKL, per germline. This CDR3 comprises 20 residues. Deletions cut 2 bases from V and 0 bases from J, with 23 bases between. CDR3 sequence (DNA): TGCGCCAGCAGCCAATCATCTTCGTCGGGGTCAGACGCAGCCAAAAACATTCAGTACTTC. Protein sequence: CASSQSSSSGSDAAKNIQYF.

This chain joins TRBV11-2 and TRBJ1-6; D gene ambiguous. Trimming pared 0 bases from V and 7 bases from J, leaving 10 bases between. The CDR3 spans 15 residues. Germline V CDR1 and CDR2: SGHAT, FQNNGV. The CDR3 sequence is CASSLESARNSPLHF. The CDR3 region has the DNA TGTGCCAGCAGCTTAGAATCCGCGCGGAATTCACCCCTCCACTTT.

The CDR3 nucleotides read TGTGCCAGCACCCCCGCGAGGTCGAGCTCCTACGAGCAGTACTTC. Translating gives CASTPARSSSYEQYF. V and J are TRBV3-1 (or the pseudogene TRBV3-2) and TRBJ2-7, with no clear D. Germline loops: CDR1 LGHDT, CDR2 YNNKEL (reference sequence). This CDR3 region has 15 residues. The V end was cut by 7 bases, the J end by 0 bases, with 16 bases between.

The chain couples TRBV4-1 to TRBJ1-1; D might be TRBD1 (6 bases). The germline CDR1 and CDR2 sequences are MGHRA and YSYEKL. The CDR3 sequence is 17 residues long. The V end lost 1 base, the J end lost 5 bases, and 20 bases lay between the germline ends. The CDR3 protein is CASSQGGGRRPATEAFF. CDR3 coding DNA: TGCGCCAGCAGCCAAGGAGGGGGTCGGCGGCCCGCAACTGAAGCTTTCTTT.

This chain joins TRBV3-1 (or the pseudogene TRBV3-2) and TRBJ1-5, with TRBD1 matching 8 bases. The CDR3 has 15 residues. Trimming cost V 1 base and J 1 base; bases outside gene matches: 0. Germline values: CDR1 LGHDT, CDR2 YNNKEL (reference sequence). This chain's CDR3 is CASSQGQGSNQPQHF. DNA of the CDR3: TGTGCCAGCAGCCAAGGACAGGGGAGCAATCAGCCCCAGCATTTT.

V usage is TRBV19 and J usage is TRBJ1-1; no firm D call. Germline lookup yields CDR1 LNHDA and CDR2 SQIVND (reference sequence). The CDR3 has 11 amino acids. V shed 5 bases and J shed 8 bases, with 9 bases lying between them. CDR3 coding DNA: TGTGCCAGTAGTTCCGGCGGCGAAGCTTTCTTT. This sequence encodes CASSSGGEAFF.

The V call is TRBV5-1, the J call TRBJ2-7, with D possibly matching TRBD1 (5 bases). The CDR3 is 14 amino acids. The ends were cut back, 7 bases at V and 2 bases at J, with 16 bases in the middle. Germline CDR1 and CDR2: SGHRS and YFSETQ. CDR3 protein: CASELGSGTYEQYF. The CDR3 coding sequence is TGCGCCAGCGAACTTGGCTCAGGGACCTACGAGCAGTACTTC.

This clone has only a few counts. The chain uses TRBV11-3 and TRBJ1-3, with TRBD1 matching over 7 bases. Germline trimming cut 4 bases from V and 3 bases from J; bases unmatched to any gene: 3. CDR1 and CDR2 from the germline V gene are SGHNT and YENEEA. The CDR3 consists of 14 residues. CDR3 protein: CASSSRQGGNTIYF. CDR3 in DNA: TGTGCCAGCAGCTCCAGACAGGGTGGAAACACCATATATTTT. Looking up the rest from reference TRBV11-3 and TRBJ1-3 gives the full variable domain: EAGVVQSPRYKIIEKKQPVAFWCNPISGHNTLYWYLQNLGQGPELLIRYENEEAVDDSQLPKDRFSAERLKGVDSTLKIQPAELGDSAVYLCASSSRQGGNTIYFGEGSWLTVV.

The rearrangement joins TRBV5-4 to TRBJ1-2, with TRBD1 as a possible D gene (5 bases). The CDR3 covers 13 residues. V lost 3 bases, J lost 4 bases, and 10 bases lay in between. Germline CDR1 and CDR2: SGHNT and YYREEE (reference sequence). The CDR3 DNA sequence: TGTGCCAGCAGCTGGGAACAGGCCTATGGCTACACCTTC. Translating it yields CASSWEQAYGYTF.

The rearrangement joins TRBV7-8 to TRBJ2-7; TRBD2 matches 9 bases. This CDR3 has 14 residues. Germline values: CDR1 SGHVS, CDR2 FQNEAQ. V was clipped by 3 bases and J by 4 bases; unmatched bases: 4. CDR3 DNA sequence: TGTGCCAGCAGCTTTCTAGCGGGGACTTACGAGCAGTACTTC. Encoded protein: CASSFLAGTYEQYF.

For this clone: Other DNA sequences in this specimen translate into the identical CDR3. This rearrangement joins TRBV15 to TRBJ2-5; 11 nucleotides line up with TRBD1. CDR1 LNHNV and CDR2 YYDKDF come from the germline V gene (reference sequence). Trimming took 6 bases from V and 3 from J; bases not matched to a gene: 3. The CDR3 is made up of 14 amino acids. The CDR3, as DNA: TGTGCCACCAGTAGGGACAGGGGGAAAGAGACCCAGTACTTC. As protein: CATSRDRGKETQYF.

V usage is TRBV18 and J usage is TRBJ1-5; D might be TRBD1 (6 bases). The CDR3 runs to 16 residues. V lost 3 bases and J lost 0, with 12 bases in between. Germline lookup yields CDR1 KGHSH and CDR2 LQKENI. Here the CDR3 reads CASSPSTGNSNQPQHF. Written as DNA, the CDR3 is TGTGCCAGCTCACCCTCGACAGGCAATAGCAATCAGCCCCAGCATTTT.

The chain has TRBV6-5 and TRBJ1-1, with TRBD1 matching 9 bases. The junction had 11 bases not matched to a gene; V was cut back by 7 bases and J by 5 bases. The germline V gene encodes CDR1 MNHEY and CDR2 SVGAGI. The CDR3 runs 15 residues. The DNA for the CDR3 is TGTGCCAGCAACAAACAGGGGGCAACGGGAACTGAAGCTTTCTTT. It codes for CASNKQGATGTEAFF.